Described below is a single T cell receptor beta chain sequence and its context. The antigen is undetermined. Execution of the assay was at deep level. Profiling relied on immunoSEQ multiplex PCR, and the TCRdb table lists in-frame clones only, not all of them. The sample yields 800,000 or so clones, 96% seen once. From germline, CDR1 is LNHDA and CDR2 SQIVND (reference sequence). CDR3 length equals 14 residues. Losses at the gene ends were 5 bases for V and 1 base for J; bases not matched to a gene: 5. These data are taken from a study of shared clonotypes between healthy human individuals. Study-wide points: Limited genetic and exposure-history diversity came from having few donors.

As defined, naive CD8 cells were CD45RO-negative and positively selected for CCR7, with terminally differentiated effector memory CD45RA+ cells excluded. The sample taken for sequencing was naive CD8+ T cells sorted from blood. The source is a young man in good health. The rearrangement links TRBV19 to TRBJ2-7, with 7 bases lining up with TRBD2. CDR3 coding DNA: TGTGCCAGTAGTCTTCTAGCGGATTCCTACGAGCAGTACTTC. Translation gives CASSLLADSYEQYF.